The 12 T cell receptor beta chains below all came from one sample that was sequenced in a study of cytomegalovirus exposure and HLA in healthy donors. PCR used 60 Vbeta primers and 13 Jbeta primers. Profiling relied on immunoSEQ multiplex PCR, and the TCRdb table lists in-frame clones only, not all of them. The top ten hold 4.5% to 6% of the sample, which has 130,000 to 150,000 clones, approximately 77% seen once. The sample was PBMCs. These receptor sequences come from a woman between 50 and 59 years old in good health and CMV-seronegative.

Only a few counts were recorded for this clone. This chain links TRBV6-5 with TRBJ1-1; D uncertain. The germline V gene encodes CDR1 MNHEY and CDR2 SVGAGI. This CDR3 comprises 13 residues. Trimming removed 1 base at V and 1 base at J, with 4 bases between. Here the CDR3 DNA reads TGTGCCAGCAGTTACTTCGGGAACACTGAAGCTTTCTTT. This codes for CASSYFGNTEAFF.

V and J are TRBV28 and TRBJ1-5; perhaps TRBD1 as D (6 bases). CDR1 and CDR2 (germline): MDHEN, SYDVKM. There are 15 residues in the CDR3. V dropped 6 bases and J dropped 0 bases, with 12 bases sitting between them. This chain's CDR3 is CASSLGGVSNQPQHF. In nucleotides, the CDR3 is TGTGCCAGCAGCTTAGGGGGGGTTAGCAATCAGCCCCAGCATTTT.

This chain joins TRBV7-3 and TRBJ2-1; a weak D match, TRBD2 (5 bases). CDR1 is SGHTA, CDR2 FQGTGA, per germline. The CDR3 totals 12 residues. V shed 5 bases and J shed 10 bases, with 12 bases lying between them. The CDR3 sequence: CASSPWPGEQFF. CDR3 nucleotides: TGTGCCAGCAGCCCCTGGCCGGGGGAGCAGTTCTTC.

The CDR3 nucleotides are TGCGCCAGCAGCCAAGAGGCGGGCGCGAACACCGGGGAGCTGTTTTTT. This codes for CASSQEAGANTGELFF. The V gene is TRBV4-3, the J gene TRBJ2-2; weak D call: TRBD2 (5 bases). The CDR3 is made up of 16 amino acids. Germline V lookup: CDR1 LGHNA, CDR2 YSLEER. V was shortened by 0 bases and J by 0 bases, with 8 bases between the two germline ends.

The gene calls are TRBV6-6 and TRBJ1-6; 7 nucleotides match TRBD1. The CDR3 sequence is 16 residues long. Germline CDR1 and CDR2: MNHNY and SVGAGI (reference sequence). Trimming took 6 bases from V and 9 from J; bases not matched to a gene: 14. CDR3 sequence reads: CASSARPGQAGSPLHF. In DNA form, the CDR3 reads TGTGCCAGCAGCGCCCGGCCCGGACAGGCTGGTTCACCCCTCCACTTT.

This chain uses TRBV11-2 with TRBJ2-1; tentative D call: TRBD2 (6 bases). The CDR3 totals 13 residues. CDR1 is SGHAT and CDR2 is FQNNGV in the germline V gene. Trimming took 5 bases from V and 13 from J, leaving 18 bases between them. The CDR3 DNA reads TGTGCCAGCAGCGTACGATCCGGGACTCTCCAGTTCTTC. As protein: CASSVRSGTLQFF.

The genes are TRBV25-1 and TRBJ2-7; a weak D match, TRBD1 (6 bases). CDR1 and CDR2 from the germline V gene are MGHDK and SYGVNS. V lost 11 bases, J lost 0 bases, and 11 bases lay in between. This CDR3 is 12 amino acids long. The CDR3: CARKDSSYEQYF. The CDR3, as DNA: TGTGCCCGTAAGGACAGCTCCTACGAGCAGTACTTC.

V usage is TRBV2 and J usage is TRBJ2-2; 13 bases match TRBD2. The CDR3 consists of 14 residues. Trimming took 6 bases from V and 9 from J; bases not matched to a gene: 4. The germline V gene encodes CDR1 SNHLY and CDR2 FYNNEI. The CDR3 region is CASSPGTSGRELFF. For the CDR3, the DNA is TGTGCCAGCAGCCCCGGGACTAGCGGGAGGGAGCTGTTTTTT.

The J gene is TRBJ2-5, the V gene TRBV2; tentative D call: TRBD1 (5 bases). V shed 6 bases and J shed 1 base, with 12 bases lying between them. The CDR3 runs to 14 residues. Germline V gives CDR1 SNHLY, CDR2 FYNNEI. This CDR3 is CASSADSFQETQYF. The CDR3 region has the DNA TGTGCCAGCAGCGCCGACAGCTTCCAAGAGACCCAGTACTTC.

The genes are TRBV29-1 and TRBJ1-2; TRBD1 matches 10 bases. Germline lookup yields CDR1 SQVTM and CDR2 ANQGSEA. The CDR3 covers 13 residues. With V trimmed by 7 bases and J by 2 bases, 4 bases remained unmatched. CDR3 loop: CSGGQGPNYGYTF. The CDR3 nucleotides are TGCAGCGGGGGACAGGGGCCGAACTATGGCTACACCTTC.

This rearrangement joins TRBV7-2 to TRBJ2-7, with 8 nucleotides matching TRBD2. Trimming removed 5 bases from V and 2 bases from J; junction bases left unmatched: 11. The CDR3 has 16 residues. The V gene's germline CDR1 is SGHTA and CDR2 FQGNSA. The CDR3 DNA reads as TGTGCCAGCAGCCCCACGCTAGCGGGCGGGACCTACGAGCAGTACTTC. Translating gives CASSPTLAGGTYEQYF.

J is TRBJ1-5 and V is TRBV19; TRBD1 agrees at 8 bases. This CDR3 has 15 amino acids. J gave up 0 bases and V 6 bases, and 4 bases lay outside the gene matches. Germline CDR1 LNHDA, CDR2 SQIVND (reference sequence). The CDR3 coding sequence is TGTGCCAGTAGGGGGGACAGGAATAGCAATCAGCCCCAGCATTTT. Residues: CASRGDRNSNQPQHF.